In this sample, the clone carrying this T cell receptor (beta chain) turned up a few times. This sample was taken from a study of PD-1 blockade in classical Hodgkin lymphoma. Patients all relapsed after autologous stem cell transplantation, and there was variation in brentuximab vedotin exposure. The CDR3 spans 15 residues. The germline V and J ends were trimmed by 1 base and 6 bases, with 15 bases remaining between them. CDR1 is LGHNA, CDR2 YNFKEQ, per germline. The repertoire was sequenced with immunoSEQ multiplex PCR; TCRdb's copy has only in-frame clones and lacks some. The sample contains 11,000 to 15,000 clones, around four fifths of which appear only once.

The TCR sequence derives from a human donor with classical Hodgkin lymphoma. The V and J genes are TRBV4-2 and TRBJ1-2; no definite D call. This material consisted of peripheral blood mononuclear cells (PBMCs), taken before the second cycle of nivolumab. The CDR3 DNA follows: TGTGCCAGCAGCCAAGTGGGTCAAGGTGTCGATGGCTACACCTTC. As protein: CASSQVGQGVDGYTF.